The clone carrying this T cell receptor beta chain came up a few times. What it binds is unknown. The sample is drawn from a study of T cells after yellow fever vaccination. The V gene's germline CDR1 is SGHAT and CDR2 FQDESV (reference sequence). This CDR3 region has 14 residues. Trimming took off 5 bases at V and 7 bases at J, with 17 bases between the two ends. The authors made TCR cDNA by 5'RACE template switching, adding a universal primer site and UMIs. Each CDR3 protein gets one entry after TCRdb re-called the 5' RACE reads with MiXCR. Among about 340,000 distinct CDR3 sequences listed, 9.5% to 15% were seen once. Study observations and caveats: Post-booster samples contained most primary-vaccination clones (around 95% CD4, about 90% CD8).

The specimen was CD4+ T cells sorted from PBMCs, collected 15 days after the yellow fever booster vaccination. This clonotype was obtained from a man aged 18 to 29 who received the YFV17D yellow fever vaccine. This chain connects TRBV11-1 to TRBJ2-5; no clear D. CDR3 sequence (DNA): TGTGCCAGCAGCCAATTGCCACCCCGGGTGACCCAGTACTTC. Protein product: CASSQLPPRVTQYF. Drawing the rest from reference TRBV11-1 and TRBJ2-5, the complete variable domain is EAEVAQSPRYKITEKSQAVAFWCDPISGHATLYWYRQILGQGPELLVQFQDESVVDDSQLPKDRFSAERLKGVDSTLKIQPAELGDSAMYLCASSQLPPRVTQYFGPGTRLLVL.